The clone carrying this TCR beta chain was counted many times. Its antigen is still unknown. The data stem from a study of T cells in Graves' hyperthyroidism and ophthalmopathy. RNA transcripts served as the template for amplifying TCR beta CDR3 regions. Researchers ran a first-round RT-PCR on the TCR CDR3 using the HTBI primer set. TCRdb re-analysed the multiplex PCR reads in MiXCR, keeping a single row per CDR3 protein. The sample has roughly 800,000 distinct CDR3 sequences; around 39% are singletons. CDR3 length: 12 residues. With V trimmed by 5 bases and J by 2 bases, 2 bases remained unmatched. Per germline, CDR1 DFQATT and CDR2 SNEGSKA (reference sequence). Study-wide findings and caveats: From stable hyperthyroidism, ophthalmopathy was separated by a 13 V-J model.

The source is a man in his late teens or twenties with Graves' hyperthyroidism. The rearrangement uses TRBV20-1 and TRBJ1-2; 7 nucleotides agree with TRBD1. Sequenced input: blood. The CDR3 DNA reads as TGCAGTGCTCCGACAGGGAACTATGGCTACACCTTC. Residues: CSAPTGNYGYTF.